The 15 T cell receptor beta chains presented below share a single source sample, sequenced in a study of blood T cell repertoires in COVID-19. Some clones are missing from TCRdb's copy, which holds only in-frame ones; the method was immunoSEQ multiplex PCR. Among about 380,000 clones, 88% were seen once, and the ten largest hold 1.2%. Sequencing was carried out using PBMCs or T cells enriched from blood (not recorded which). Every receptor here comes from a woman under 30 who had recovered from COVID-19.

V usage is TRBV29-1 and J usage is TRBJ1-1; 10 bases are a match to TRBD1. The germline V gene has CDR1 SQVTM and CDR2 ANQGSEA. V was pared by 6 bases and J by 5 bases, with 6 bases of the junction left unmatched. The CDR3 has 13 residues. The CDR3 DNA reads TGCAGCGTAACCGGGACAGGGGCGACTGAAGCTTTCTTT. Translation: CSVTGTGATEAFF.

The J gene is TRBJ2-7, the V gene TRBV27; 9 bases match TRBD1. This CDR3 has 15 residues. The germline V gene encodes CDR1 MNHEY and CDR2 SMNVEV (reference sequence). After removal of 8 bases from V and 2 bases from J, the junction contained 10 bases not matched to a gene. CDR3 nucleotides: TGTGCCAGCGGCTACGGGACAGGGCGGGCCTACGAGCAGTACTTC. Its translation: CASGYGTGRAYEQYF.

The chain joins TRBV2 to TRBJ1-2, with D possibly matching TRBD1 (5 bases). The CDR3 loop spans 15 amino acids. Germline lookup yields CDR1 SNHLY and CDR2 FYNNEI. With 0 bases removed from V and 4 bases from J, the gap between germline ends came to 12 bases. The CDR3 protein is CASSEARGGGYGYTF. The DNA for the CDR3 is TGTGCCAGCAGTGAAGCGAGGGGAGGAGGCTATGGCTACACCTTC.

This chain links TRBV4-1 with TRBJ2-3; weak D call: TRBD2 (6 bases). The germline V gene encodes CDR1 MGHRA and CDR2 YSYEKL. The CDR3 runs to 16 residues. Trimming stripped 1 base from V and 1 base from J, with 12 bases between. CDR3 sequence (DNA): TGCGCCAGCAGCCAAGTTCTAGCGCTTGGCACAGATACGCAGTATTTT. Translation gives CASSQVLALGTDTQYF.

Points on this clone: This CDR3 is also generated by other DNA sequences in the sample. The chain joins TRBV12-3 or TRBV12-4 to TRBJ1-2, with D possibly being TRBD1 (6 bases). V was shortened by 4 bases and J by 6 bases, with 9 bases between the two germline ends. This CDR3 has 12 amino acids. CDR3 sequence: CASSSTGNGYTF. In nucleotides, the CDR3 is TGTGCCAGCAGTTCGACAGGAAATGGCTACACCTTC.

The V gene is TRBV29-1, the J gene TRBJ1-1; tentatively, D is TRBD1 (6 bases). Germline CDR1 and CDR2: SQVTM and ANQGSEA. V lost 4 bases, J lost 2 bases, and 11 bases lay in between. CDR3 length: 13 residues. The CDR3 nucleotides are TGCAGCGTTGTCGGACAGTTAAACACTGAAGCTTTCTTT. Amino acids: CSVVGQLNTEAFF.

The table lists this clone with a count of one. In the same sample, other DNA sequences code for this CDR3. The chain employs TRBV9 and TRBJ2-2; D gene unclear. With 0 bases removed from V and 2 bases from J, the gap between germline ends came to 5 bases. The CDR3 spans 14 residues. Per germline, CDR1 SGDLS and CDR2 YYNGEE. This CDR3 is CASSVAGNTGELFF. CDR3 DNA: TGTGCCAGCAGCGTAGCAGGCAACACCGGGGAGCTGTTTTTT.

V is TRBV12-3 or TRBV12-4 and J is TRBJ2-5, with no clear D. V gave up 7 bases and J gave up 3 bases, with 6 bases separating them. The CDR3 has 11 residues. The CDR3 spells CASTNKETQYF. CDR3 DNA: TGTGCCAGCACCAACAAAGAGACCCAGTACTTC.

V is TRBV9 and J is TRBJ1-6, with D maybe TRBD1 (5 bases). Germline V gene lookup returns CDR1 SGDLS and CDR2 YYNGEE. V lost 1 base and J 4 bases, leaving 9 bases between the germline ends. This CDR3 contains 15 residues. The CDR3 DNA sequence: TGTGCCAGCAGCGTACTTTCAGGGTATAATTCACCCCTCCACTTT. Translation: CASSVLSGYNSPLHF.

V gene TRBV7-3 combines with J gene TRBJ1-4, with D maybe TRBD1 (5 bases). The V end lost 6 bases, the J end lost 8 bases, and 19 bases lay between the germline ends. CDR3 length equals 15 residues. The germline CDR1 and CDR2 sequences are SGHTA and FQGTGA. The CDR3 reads CASRHRTQGGEKLFF. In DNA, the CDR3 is TGTGCCAGCAGGCACAGGACCCAGGGAGGGGAAAAACTGTTTTTT.

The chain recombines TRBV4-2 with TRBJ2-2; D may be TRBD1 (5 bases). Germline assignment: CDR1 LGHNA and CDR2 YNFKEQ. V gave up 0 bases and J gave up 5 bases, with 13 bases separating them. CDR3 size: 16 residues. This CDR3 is CASSQEEGAWTGELFF. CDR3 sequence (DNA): TGTGCCAGCAGCCAAGAAGAAGGGGCTTGGACCGGGGAGCTGTTTTTT.

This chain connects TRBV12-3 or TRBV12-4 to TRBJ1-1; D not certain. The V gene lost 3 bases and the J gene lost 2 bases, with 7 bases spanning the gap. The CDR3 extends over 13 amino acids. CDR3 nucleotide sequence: TGTGCCAGCAGTTTTGAGGGAAACACTGAAGCTTTCTTT. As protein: CASSFEGNTEAFF.

The CDR3 DNA follows: TGTGCCAGCAGCTGGACTGATAACTATGGCTACACCTTC. Translated, it gives CASSWTDNYGYTF. J is TRBJ1-2 and V is TRBV6-5; D unclear. CDR1 is MNHEY, CDR2 SVGAGI, per germline. The CDR3 is 13 amino acids. Trimming cost V 6 bases and J 1 base, with 9 bases left between them.

The CDR3 here is CSASLGMRNQPQHF. The CDR3 nucleotides are TGCAGTGCTAGTCTCGGTATGAGGAATCAGCCCCAGCATTTT. The chain is built from TRBV20-1 and TRBJ1-5; unclear D gene. The germline V and J ends were trimmed by 3 bases and 4 bases, with 13 bases remaining between them. The CDR3 has 14 amino acids. Germline assignment: CDR1 DFQATT and CDR2 SNEGSKA (reference sequence).

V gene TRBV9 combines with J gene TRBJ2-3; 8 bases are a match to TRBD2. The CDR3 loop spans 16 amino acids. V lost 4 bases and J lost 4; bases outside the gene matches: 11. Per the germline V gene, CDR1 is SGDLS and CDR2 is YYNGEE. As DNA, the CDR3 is TGTGCCAGCAGCCTAGGCAGGGCGGGAGGTGCAGATACGCAGTATTTT. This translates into CASSLGRAGGADTQYF. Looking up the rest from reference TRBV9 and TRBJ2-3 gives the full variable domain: DSGVTQTPKHLITATGQRVTLRCSPRSGDLSVYWYQQSLDQGLQFLIQYYNGEERAKGNILERFSAQQFPDLHSELNLSSLELGDSALYFCASSLGRAGGADTQYFGPGTRLTVL.